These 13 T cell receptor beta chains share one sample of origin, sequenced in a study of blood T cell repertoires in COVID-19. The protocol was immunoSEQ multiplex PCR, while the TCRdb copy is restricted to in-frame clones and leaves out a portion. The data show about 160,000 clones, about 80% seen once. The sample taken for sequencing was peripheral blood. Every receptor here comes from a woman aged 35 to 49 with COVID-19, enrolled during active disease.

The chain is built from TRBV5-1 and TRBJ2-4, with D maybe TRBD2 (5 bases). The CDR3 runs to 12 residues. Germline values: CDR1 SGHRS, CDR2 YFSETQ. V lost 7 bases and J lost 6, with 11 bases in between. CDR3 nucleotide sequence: TGCGCCAGCGGGGAGAACACAAACATTCAGTACTTC. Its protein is CASGENTNIQYF.

The CDR3 loop is CASSYSTWMNTEAFF. The CDR3, as DNA: TGTGCCAGCAGTTACTCGACTTGGATGAACACTGAAGCTTTCTTT. V and J are TRBV6-5 and TRBJ1-1; D unresolved. The CDR3 runs to 15 residues. V was shortened by 0 bases and J by 0 bases, with 8 bases between the two germline ends. Per germline, CDR1 MNHEY and CDR2 SVGAGI.

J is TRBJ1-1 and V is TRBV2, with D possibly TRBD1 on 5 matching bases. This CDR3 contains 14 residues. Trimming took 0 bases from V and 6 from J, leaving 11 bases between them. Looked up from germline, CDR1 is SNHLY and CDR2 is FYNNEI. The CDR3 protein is CASSEAGRGAEAFF. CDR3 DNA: TGTGCCAGCAGTGAAGCGGGGCGGGGTGCTGAAGCTTTCTTT. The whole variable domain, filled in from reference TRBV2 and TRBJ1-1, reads EPEVTQTPSHQVTQMGQEVILRCVPISNHLYFYWYRQILGQKVEFLVSFYNNEISEKSEIFDDQFSVERPDGSNFTLKIRSTKLEDSAMYFCASSEAGRGAEAFFGQGTRLTVV.

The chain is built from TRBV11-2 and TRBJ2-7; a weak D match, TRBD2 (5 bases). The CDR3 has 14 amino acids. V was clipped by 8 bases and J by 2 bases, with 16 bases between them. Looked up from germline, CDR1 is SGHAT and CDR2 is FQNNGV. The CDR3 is CASPDDYYPYEQYF. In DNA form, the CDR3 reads TGTGCCAGCCCCGACGACTACTATCCCTACGAGCAGTACTTC.

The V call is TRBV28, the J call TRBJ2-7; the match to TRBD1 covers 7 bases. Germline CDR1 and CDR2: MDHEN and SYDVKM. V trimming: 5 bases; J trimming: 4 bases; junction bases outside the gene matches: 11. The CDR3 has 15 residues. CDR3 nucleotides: TGTGCCAGCAGTCCCCCCGGGACAGCTGGTTACGAGCAGTACTTC. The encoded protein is CASSPPGTAGYEQYF.

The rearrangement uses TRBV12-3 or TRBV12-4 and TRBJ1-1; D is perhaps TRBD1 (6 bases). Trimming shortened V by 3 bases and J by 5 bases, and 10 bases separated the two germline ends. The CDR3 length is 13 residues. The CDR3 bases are TGTGCCAGCAGTTTCTACAGGGATACTGAAGCTTTCTTT. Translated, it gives CASSFYRDTEAFF.

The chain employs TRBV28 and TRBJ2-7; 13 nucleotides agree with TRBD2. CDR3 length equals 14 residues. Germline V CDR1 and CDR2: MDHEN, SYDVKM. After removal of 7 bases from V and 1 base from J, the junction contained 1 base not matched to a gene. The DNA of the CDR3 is TGTGCCAGCATGACTAGCGGGAGGTCCTACGAGCAGTACTTC. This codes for CASMTSGRSYEQYF.

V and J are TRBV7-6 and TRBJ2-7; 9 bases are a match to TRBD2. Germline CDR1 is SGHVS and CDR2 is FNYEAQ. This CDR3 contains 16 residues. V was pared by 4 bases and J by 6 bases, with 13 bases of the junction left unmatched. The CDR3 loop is CASSSPTGSGSGEQYF. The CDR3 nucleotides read TGTGCCAGCAGCTCACCGACGGGTAGCGGGAGTGGCGAGCAGTACTTC.

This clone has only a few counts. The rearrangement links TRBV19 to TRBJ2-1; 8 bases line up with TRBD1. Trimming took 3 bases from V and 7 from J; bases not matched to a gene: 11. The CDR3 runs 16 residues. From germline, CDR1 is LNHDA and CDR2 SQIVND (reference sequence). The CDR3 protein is CASSMNTGGVGNEQFF. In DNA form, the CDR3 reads TGTGCCAGTAGTATGAACACAGGGGGAGTGGGGAATGAGCAGTTCTTC.

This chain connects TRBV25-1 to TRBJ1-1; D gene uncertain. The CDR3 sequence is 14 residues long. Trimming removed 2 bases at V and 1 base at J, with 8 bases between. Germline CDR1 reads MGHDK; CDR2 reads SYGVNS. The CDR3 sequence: CASSEVGSNTEAFF. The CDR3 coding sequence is TGTGCCAGCAGTGAAGTGGGCTCGAACACTGAAGCTTTCTTT.

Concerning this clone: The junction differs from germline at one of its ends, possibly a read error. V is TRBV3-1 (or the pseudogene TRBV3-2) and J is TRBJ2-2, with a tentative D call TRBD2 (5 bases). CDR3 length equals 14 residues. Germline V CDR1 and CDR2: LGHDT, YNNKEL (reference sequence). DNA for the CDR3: TGTGCCAGCAGCCAAGTGCCGAACACCGGGGAGTTGTTTTTT. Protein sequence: CASSQVPNTGELFF.

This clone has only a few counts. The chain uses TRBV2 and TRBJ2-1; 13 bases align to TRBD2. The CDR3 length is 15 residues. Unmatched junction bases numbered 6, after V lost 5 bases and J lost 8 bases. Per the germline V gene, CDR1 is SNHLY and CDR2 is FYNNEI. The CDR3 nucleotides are TGTGCCAGCAGTCCACTAGCGGGGGGGGTATATGAGCAGTTCTTC. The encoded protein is CASSPLAGGVYEQFF.

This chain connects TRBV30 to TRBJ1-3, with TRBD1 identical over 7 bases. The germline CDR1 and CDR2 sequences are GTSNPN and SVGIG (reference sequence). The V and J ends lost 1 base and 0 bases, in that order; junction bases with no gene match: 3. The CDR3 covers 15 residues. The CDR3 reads CAWSGGDSSGNTIYF. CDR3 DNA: TGTGCCTGGAGTGGCGGGGACAGCTCTGGAAACACCATATATTTT.